A selection of T cell receptor beta chains follows, all from one sample in a study of neurological immune-mediated disorders. TCRdb re-analysed the 5' RACE reads in MiXCR, keeping a single row per CDR3 protein. This table has 45,000 to 55,000 distinct CDR3 sequences, around 3.1% appearing once. Specimen: PBMCs. Receptor source: a man aged 35 to 55 with multiple sclerosis. Each CDR3 is given with its conserved first and last residue. Fields, in order: CDR3 length, D gene, clone size, V gene, J gene, CDR3 DNA, CDR3 protein. The D gene is left open where the match is weak. Size values are once, few and many counts, or a class for expanded clones, and some rows have none.

12	NA	many	TRBV5-5	TRBJ2-1	TGTGCCAGCAGCGCCCACTACAATGAGCAGTTCTTC	CASSAHYNEQFF
13	TRBD1	many	TRBV7-3	TRBJ2-7	TGTGCCAGCAGCTGGAATGACAGGGGGATTAAATTCTTC	CASSWNDRGIKFF
17	TRBD1	NA	TRBV12-3/TRBV12-4	TRBJ2-3	TGTGCCAGCAGTTCGGACCTCCCGGGACAGGGTGAAGATACGCAGTATTTT	CASSSDLPGQGEDTQYF
15	TRBD2	many	TRBV5-1	TRBJ2-1	TGCGCCAGCAGCTTGGCTAGCGGGGGGGCCGGGGAGCAGTTCTTC	CASSLASGGAGEQFF
15	NA	many	TRBV7-9	TRBJ1-1	TGTGCCAGCAGCCAGACCCTCGCCATGAACACTGAAGCTTTCTTT	CASSQTLAMNTEAFF
15	TRBD1	many	TRBV11-1	TRBJ1-1	TGTGCCAGCAGCCGATTGGGGACAGGGAGAACTGAAGCTTTCTTT	CASSRLGTGRTEAFF
15	NA	many	TRBV5-8	TRBJ2-1	TGTGCCAGCAGCCCAACCCAAGCAGGAGGCAATGAGCAGTTCTTC	CASSPTQAGGNEQFF
12	NA	many	TRBV24-1	TRBJ1-1	TGTGCCACCAGTGACCCGGGATCGGAAGCTTTCTTT	CATSDPGSEAFF
16	NA	many	TRBV11-2	TRBJ2-4	TGTGCCAGCAGTTTATCGGCAGGGGTAGCCAAAAACATTCAGTACTTC	CASSLSAGVAKNIQYF
15	NA	many	TRBV3-1	TRBJ2-2	TGTGCCAGCAGCCCGGGGGTGGTGAACACCGGGGAGCTGTTTTTT	CASSPGVVNTGELFF